Below, 9 T cell receptor beta chains from the same sample are listed, as sequenced in a study of Ad26.COV2.S vaccination and SARS-CoV-2 variants. Treatment reported: some 20 received Ad26.COV2.S at low or high dose, single or two shots; five or six received placebo; per-sample allocation not given. Repertoires come from day 63 after the first vaccine or placebo injection. Generated by immunoSEQ multiplex PCR, the TCRdb table keeps only in-frame clones and is missing some. The table shows roughly 420,000 clones, with roughly 90% occurring only once. This sample comprised peripheral blood, obtained in a trial of Ad26.COV2.S vaccine versus placebo. These receptors all stem from a person aged 18-65 years who received the Ad26.COV2.S COVID-19 vaccine or a placebo.

This chain uses TRBV6-1 with TRBJ1-2; 11 nucleotides align to TRBD1. Germline V gene lookup returns CDR1 MNHNS and CDR2 SASEGT. The CDR3 consists of 16 residues. V lost 4 bases and J lost 4; bases outside the gene matches: 8. The CDR3 here is CASSGGQGENFYGYTF. Written as DNA, the CDR3 is TGTGCCAGCAGTGGGGGACAGGGGGAGAACTTCTATGGCTACACCTTC.

The V gene is TRBV4-3, the J gene TRBJ2-3; no firm D call. Germline V gives CDR1 LGHNA, CDR2 YSLEER. Trimming stripped 0 bases from V and 4 bases from J, with 5 bases between. CDR3 size: 13 residues. The CDR3: CASSQDQPDTQYF. In nucleotides, the CDR3 is TGCGCCAGCAGCCAAGATCAACCAGATACGCAGTATTTT.

The chain joins TRBV27 to TRBJ1-6; D not resolved. Trimming cost V 1 base and J 5 bases, with 12 bases left between them. CDR3 length equals 16 residues. The germline V gene has CDR1 MNHEY and CDR2 SMNVEV (reference sequence). The CDR3 is CASSLFSLPDNSPLHF. CDR3 DNA sequence: TGTGCCAGCAGTTTATTCTCCCTCCCCGATAATTCACCCCTCCACTTT.

CDR3 sequence: CASTSMQGTDTQYF. As DNA, the CDR3 is TGTGCCAGCACCTCAATGCAGGGTACAGATACGCAGTATTTT. This rearrangement joins TRBV4-2 to TRBJ2-3; D is possibly TRBD1 (5 bases). From germline, CDR1 is LGHNA and CDR2 YNFKEQ. V was cut by 7 bases and J by 3 bases, with 14 bases left in between. The length of the CDR3 is 14 residues.

The V and J genes are TRBV6-1 and TRBJ1-3; maybe TRBD1 (6 bases). Trimming pared 6 bases from V and 0 bases from J, leaving 18 bases between. CDR3 size: 17 residues. Germline assignment: CDR1 MNHNS and CDR2 SASEGT. The CDR3 nucleotides are TGTGCCAGCAGCGAACCGGGACACTTGAGCTCTGGAAACACCATATATTTT. Amino acid sequence: CASSEPGHLSSGNTIYF.

The chain employs TRBV9 and TRBJ2-6, with TRBD1 matching 9 bases. The CDR3 is 18 residues long. CDR1 is SGDLS and CDR2 is YYNGEE in the germline V gene. Losses at the gene ends were 4 bases for V and 2 bases for J; bases not matched to a gene: 10. The CDR3 sequence: CASSIRTGELTGANVLTF. The CDR3 DNA reads TGTGCCAGCAGCATCAGGACAGGGGAACTTACTGGGGCCAACGTCCTGACTTTC.

The chain links TRBV18 to TRBJ1-5; the match to TRBD1 covers 11 bases. The CDR3 loop spans 15 amino acids. Germline V CDR1 and CDR2: KGHSH, LQKENI. The trim removed 3 bases at V and 5 bases at J, leaving 3 bases unmatched. This chain's CDR3 is CASSPGQGGDQPQHF. The DNA for the CDR3 is TGTGCCAGCTCACCGGGACAGGGGGGCGATCAGCCCCAGCATTTT.

The rearrangement joins TRBV18 to TRBJ1-1; 8 bases are shared with TRBD1. The CDR3 sequence is 13 residues long. The V gene's germline CDR1 is KGHSH and CDR2 LQKENI. V shed 6 bases, J shed 3 bases, and the junction held 3 bases outside the gene matches. CDR3 loop: CASSQDRDTEAFF. Written as DNA, the CDR3 is TGTGCCAGCTCCCAGGACAGGGACACTGAAGCTTTCTTT.

This clone was seen only a few times. This CDR3 is also generated by other DNA sequences in the sample. J is TRBJ2-5 and V is TRBV11-2, with D perhaps TRBD1 or TRBD2 (5 bases each). The V gene's germline CDR1 is SGHAT and CDR2 FQNNGV. Trimming stripped 5 bases from V and 0 bases from J, with 7 bases between. This CDR3 is built from 13 residues. The CDR3 bases are TGTGCCAGCAGCCAGGGACACCAAGAGACCCAGTACTTC. Residues: CASSQGHQETQYF. Combining the CDR3 with reference TRBV11-2 and TRBJ2-5 gives the whole variable domain EAGVAQSPRYKIIEKRQSVAFWCNPISGHATLYWYQQILGQGPKLLIQFQNNGVVDDSQLPKDRFSAERLKGVDSTLKIQPAKLEDSAVYLCASSQGHQETQYFGPGTRLLVL.